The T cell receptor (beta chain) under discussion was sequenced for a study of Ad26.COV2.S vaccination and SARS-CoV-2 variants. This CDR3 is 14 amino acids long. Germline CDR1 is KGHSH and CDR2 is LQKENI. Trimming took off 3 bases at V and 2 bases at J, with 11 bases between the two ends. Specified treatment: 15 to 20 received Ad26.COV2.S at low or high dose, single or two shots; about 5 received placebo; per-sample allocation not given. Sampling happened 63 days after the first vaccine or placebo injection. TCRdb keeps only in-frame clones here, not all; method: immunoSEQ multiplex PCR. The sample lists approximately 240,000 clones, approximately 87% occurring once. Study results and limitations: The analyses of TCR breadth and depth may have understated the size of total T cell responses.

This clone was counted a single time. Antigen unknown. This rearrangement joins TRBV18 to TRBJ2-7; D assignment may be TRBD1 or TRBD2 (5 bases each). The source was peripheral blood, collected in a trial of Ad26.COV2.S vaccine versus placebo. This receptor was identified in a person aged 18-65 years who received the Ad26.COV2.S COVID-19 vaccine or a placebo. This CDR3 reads CASSPWDRAYEQYF. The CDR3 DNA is TGTGCCAGCTCACCCTGGGACCGGGCCTACGAGCAGTACTTC.